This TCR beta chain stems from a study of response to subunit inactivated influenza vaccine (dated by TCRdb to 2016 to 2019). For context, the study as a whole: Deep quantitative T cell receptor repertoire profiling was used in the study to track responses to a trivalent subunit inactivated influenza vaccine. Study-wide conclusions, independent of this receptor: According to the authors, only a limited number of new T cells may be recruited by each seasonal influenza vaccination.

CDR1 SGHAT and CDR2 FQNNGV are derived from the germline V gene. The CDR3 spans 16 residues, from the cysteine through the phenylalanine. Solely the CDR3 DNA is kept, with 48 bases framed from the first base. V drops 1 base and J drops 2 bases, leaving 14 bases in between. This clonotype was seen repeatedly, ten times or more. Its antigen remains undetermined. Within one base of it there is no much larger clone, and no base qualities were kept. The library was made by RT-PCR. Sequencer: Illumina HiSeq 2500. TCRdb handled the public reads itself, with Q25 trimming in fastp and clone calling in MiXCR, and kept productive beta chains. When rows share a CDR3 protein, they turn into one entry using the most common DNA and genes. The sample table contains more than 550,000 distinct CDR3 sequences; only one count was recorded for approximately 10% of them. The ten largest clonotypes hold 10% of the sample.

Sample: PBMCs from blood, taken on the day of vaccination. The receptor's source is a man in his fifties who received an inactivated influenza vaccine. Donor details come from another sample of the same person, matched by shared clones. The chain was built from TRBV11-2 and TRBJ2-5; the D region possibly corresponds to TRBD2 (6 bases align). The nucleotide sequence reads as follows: TGTGCCAGCAGCTTAGGGTTGGGACTTAATCAAGAGACCCAGTACTTC. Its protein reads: CASSLGLGLNQETQYF.